This T cell receptor (beta chain) derives from a study of blood T cells in healthy people across ages (dated by TCRdb to about 2015). A note on the overall study: Template switching captured roughly one uniquely barcoded TCR beta cDNA molecule per two T cells in model experiments. Using deep sequencing normalized with unique cDNA molecular identifiers, the study measured how TCR beta repertoire diversity changes with age. Donors were grouped into four age groups: young (average approximately 15 years), middle-aged (around 39), aged (around 60) and long-lived (about 82). To avoid experimental bias, donors of different ages were distributed randomly across sequencing lanes. Using the same blood draw, the study looked at two additional independent replicas of 1 million unique cDNA reads for two donors, one aged 18 to 30 and the other aged 80 or older.

The paper as a whole reports these results and caveats: There was a strong correlation between observed TCR beta diversity and the percentage of naive T cells measured by flow cytometry. Total diversity estimates from one million sequenced T cells were considered lower bounds and underestimates. Conclusive comparison of naive and antigen-experienced compartments was prevented by the profiling of bulk unsorted PBMCs. Donor CMV infection status was unknown, potentially confounding age-related changes in expanded clonotypes. As age increased, observed TCR beta diversity per million T cells dropped in a roughly linear way, and a significant reduction was already evident by age roughly 36. Compared with the aged group, the long-lived group had more naive CD4+ T cells, fewer expanded clones and increased TCR diversity, a pattern suggesting age selection.

The library was produced with 5' RACE. The sequencing machine was an Illumina HiSeq 2500. The second PCR ran for roughly 7 to 11 cycles and used a J-beta primer mix along with a sample-barcoded 5' primer. Each TCR beta cDNA molecule received a unique molecular identifier from a template-switch 5' adaptor carrying 12 random nucleotides. At least 2.5 million CDR3-containing paired-end reads were obtained from each sample. All of the RNA was converted into first-strand cDNA using the Mint cDNA synthesis kit, with a TRBC-specific oligonucleotide serving as the primer. Following uracil-DNA glycosylase treatment, a first 18-cycle PCR with universal primers M1SS and BC2_uni_R was performed on all cDNA. Processing in the source paper ran as follows. Normalization of each sample was performed by random selection of 1 million high-quality reads, each carrying a distinct molecular identifier. Instead of being binned into consensus sequences, reads with shared molecular identifiers were discarded. MiTCR, with a Q25 quality threshold and the strictest error-elimination algorithm, was used for CDR3 identification, clonotype clustering and error correction. A nonparametric unseen species model using Euler transformation provided a lower-bound estimate of total TCR beta diversity. The public reads were reanalyzed by TCRdb: fastp trimming at Q25, MiXCR alignment, in-frame beta chains only. Records with the same CDR3 protein are collapsed into one entry carrying the most frequent genes and DNA. The V and J calls come from TCRdb's annotation, not from the publication. The sample table lists approximately 1.5 million distinct CDR3 sequences, approximately 32% of them with a count of one. Of the sample, about 11% is held by the ten largest clones.

The CDR3 covers 17 residues, taking in both the cysteine and the phenylalanine. Just the 51-base CDR3 DNA is kept, in frame starting at base 1. The germline V gene sets CDR1 to LGHNT and CDR2 to FRNRAP. V sheds 0 bases and J sheds 9 bases, leaving 21 bases between their ends. The approximately 39 donors, aged about 6 to 95 years, were systemically healthy Caucasian individuals from Russia. About 10 milliliters of peripheral blood were drawn from each donor into EDTA-treated Vacutainer tubes. Ficoll-Paque density-gradient centrifugation was used to isolate PBMCs, with at least 6 million per sample. Trizol reagent was used to extract total RNA from the PBMCs, yielding at least 5 micrograms per sample. For every donor, an aliquot of PBMCs went through flow cytometry to measure the percentages of naive CD45RAhigh/CD27high T cells. In this sample, this clonotype turned up a few times. Its antigen is not yet known. The record has no base qualities; no much larger clone is one base away.

Here the chain combines TRBV12-5 and TRBJ2-1; perhaps TRBD2 is the D gene, with 5 bases matching. The source of this sequence is a woman aged 25 to 45 in good health. Material: blood. The bases are TGTGCTAGTGGTTTGGTACTGGACTCCTATACGCGCGCTGAGCAGTTCTTC. It codes for CASGLVLDSYTRAEQFF.